The 18 T cell receptor beta chains below all came from one sample that was sequenced in a study of T-cell memory formation after mild COVID-19. TCRdb re-derived calls from the 5' RACE reads in MiXCR, one entry per CDR3 protein. The sample yields 470,000 or so distinct CDR3 sequences, about 20% seen once. The sequenced sample was PBMCs or a T cell subset sorted from them (not recorded which). The origin of the receptors is an adult woman who had mild COVID-19 (a few samples of this study predate the infection). Cell type and time point are not known.

This clonotype was found a few times. This chain joins TRBV27 and TRBJ2-1; weak D call: TRBD2 (6 bases). V dropped 2 bases and J dropped 5 bases, with 13 bases sitting between them. Germline CDR1 MNHEY, CDR2 SMNVEV (reference sequence). The CDR3 has 15 residues. CDR3 bases: TGTGCCAGCAGTTTAATGGTAGCGGTTGACAATGAGCAGTTCTTC. This gives the protein CASSLMVAVDNEQFF.

The V call is TRBV4-3, the J call TRBJ2-2, with TRBD2 matching over 10 bases. J gave up 5 bases and V 5 bases, and 5 bases lay outside the gene matches. Germline-derived CDR1 and CDR2 are LGHNA and YSLEER. CDR3 size: 15 residues. The DNA for the CDR3 is TGCGCCAGCAGCGGAGCGGGAGGGAGGACCGGGGAGCTGTTTTTT. The encoded protein is CASSGAGGRTGELFF.

A few counts support this clonotype. V and J are TRBV18 and TRBJ2-1; D might be TRBD1 or TRBD2, each matching 5 bases. The V end was cut by 5 bases, the J end by 4 bases, with 15 bases between. In germline, CDR1 is KGHSH, CDR2 LQKENI. The CDR3 runs 15 residues. The CDR3 loop is CASSSRDGLYNEQFF. The CDR3 DNA sequence: TGTGCCAGCTCATCCCGGGACGGCCTGTACAATGAGCAGTTCTTC.

J is TRBJ2-7 and V is TRBV18; D is undetermined. The CDR3 has 13 residues. Germline CDR1 reads KGHSH; CDR2 reads LQKENI. V shed 0 bases and J shed 2 bases, with 5 bases lying between them. The CDR3 here is CASSPPETYEQYF. CDR3 nucleotides: TGTGCCAGCTCACCACCGGAAACCTACGAGCAGTACTTC.

This clonotype was seen ten or more times. This chain links TRBV7-2 with TRBJ2-4; 8 bases line up with TRBD1. CDR3 length: 13 residues. Per the germline V gene, CDR1 is SGHTA and CDR2 is FQGNSA. V lost 5 bases and J lost 8; bases outside the gene matches: 5. The CDR3 spells CASSLQGADIQYF. The CDR3 DNA reads as TGTGCCAGCAGCCTTCAGGGGGCGGACATTCAGTACTTC.

This chain connects TRBV7-9 to TRBJ2-1, with 8 bases matching TRBD1. Germline CDR1 and CDR2: SEHNR and FQNEAQ (reference sequence). V shed 5 bases, J shed 6 bases, and the junction held 9 bases outside the gene matches. This CDR3 region has 15 residues. The CDR3 DNA reads as TGTGCCAGCAGCGCTGGACAGGGAAGACGCAATGAGCAGTTCTTC. It yields the protein CASSAGQGRRNEQFF.

Only a few counts were recorded for this clonotype. The rearrangement joins TRBV27 to TRBJ2-1; 11 bases agree with TRBD2. The ends lost 3 bases at V and 5 bases at J; junction bases unmatched: 6. The CDR3 loop spans 16 amino acids. CDR1 MNHEY and CDR2 SMNVEV come from the germline V gene (reference sequence). The CDR3 region is CASSFPTSGGHNEQFF. The CDR3 bases are TGTGCCAGCAGTTTCCCTACTAGCGGGGGCCACAATGAGCAGTTCTTC.

V is TRBV6-2 or TRBV6-3 and J is TRBJ2-7; D is possibly TRBD1 (7 bases). Germline V CDR1 and CDR2: MNHEY, SVGEGT. V lost 0 bases and J lost 3, with 15 bases in between. This CDR3 region has 16 residues. This CDR3 is CASSYSSQGGFYEQYF. CDR3 DNA sequence: TGTGCCAGCAGTTACTCGAGTCAGGGGGGCTTCTACGAGCAGTACTTC.

V is TRBV6-2 or TRBV6-3 and J is TRBJ2-3; D unresolved. Germline-derived CDR1 and CDR2 are MNHEY and SVGEGT. The CDR3 is 14 residues long. The ends were cut back, 4 bases at V and 0 bases at J, with 8 bases in the middle. The CDR3 DNA is TGTGCCAGCAGTTGGATCAGTAGCACAGATACGCAGTATTTT. This sequence encodes CASSWISSTDTQYF.

V gene TRBV5-1 combines with J gene TRBJ2-3, with 7 bases matching TRBD1. V lost 4 bases to trimming and J lost 12 bases; unmatched junction nucleotides: 8. The CDR3 runs to 12 residues. The germline CDR1 and CDR2 sequences are SGHRS and YFSETQ. CDR3 sequence (DNA): TGCGCCAGCAGCCGGCAGGGGGAGACCCAGTATTTT. Its translation is CASSRQGETQYF. Full variable domain (remainder filled in from reference TRBV5-1 and TRBJ2-3): KAGVTQTPRYLIKTRGQQVTLSCSPISGHRSVSWYQQTPGQGLQFLFEYFSETQRNKGNFPGRFSGRQFSNSRSEMNVSTLELGDSALYLCASSRQGETQYFGPGTRLTVL.

This clonotype has more than one count but fewer than ten. V gene TRBV20-1 combines with J gene TRBJ2-3; 9 bases are a match to TRBD2. Germline loops: CDR1 DFQATT, CDR2 SNEGSKA (reference sequence). J lost 2 bases, V lost 0 bases, and 6 bases had no gene match. CDR3 size: 16 residues. CDR3 nucleotide sequence: TGCAGTGCTAGAGATCCAGCGGGGGGCTACACAGATACGCAGTATTTT. Amino acids: CSARDPAGGYTDTQYF.

A few counts support this clonotype. V gene TRBV7-8 combines with J gene TRBJ2-1; D is unclear. V lost 5 bases and J 5 bases, leaving 13 bases between the germline ends. Germline loops: CDR1 SGHVS, CDR2 FQNEAQ. The CDR3 is 14 residues long. This chain's CDR3 is CASSPAGVDNEQFF. CDR3 nucleotide sequence: TGTGCCAGCAGCCCAGCTGGGGTGGACAATGAGCAGTTCTTC.

At least ten counts were recorded for this clonotype. This chain joins TRBV7-8 and TRBJ1-4; possibly TRBD1 for D (5 bases). Trimming stripped 4 bases from V and 2 bases from J, with 8 bases between. Germline V gene data show CDR1 as SGHVS and CDR2 as FQNEAQ. The CDR3 is made up of 14 amino acids. This CDR3 reads CASSSRETNEKLFF. DNA for the CDR3: TGTGCCAGCAGCTCCAGGGAGACTAATGAAAAACTGTTTTTT.

A few counts support this clonotype. CDR3: CSVEDYTDSTDTQYF. CDR3 coding DNA: TGCAGCGTTGAAGATTATACAGATAGCACAGATACGCAGTATTTT. The chain joins TRBV29-1 to TRBJ2-3, with D unresolved. There are 15 residues in the CDR3. Germline V gene lookup returns CDR1 SQVTM and CDR2 ANQGSEA. Between the trimmed V and J ends, which lost 0 bases and 0 bases, there was a span of 10 bases.

This clonotype was found many times. This CDR3 reads CASSSGGSTDTQYF. CDR3 coding DNA: TGCGCCAGCAGCTCGGGAGGCTCCACAGATACGCAGTATTTT. This chain joins TRBV5-1 and TRBJ2-3; 7 bases line up with TRBD2. The germline gives CDR1 SGHRS, CDR2 YFSETQ. J gave up 2 bases and V 3 bases, and 3 bases lay outside the gene matches. The CDR3 is 14 amino acids.

The rearrangement links TRBV6-2 or TRBV6-3 to TRBJ2-7, with 10 bases matching TRBD1. The CDR3 totals 15 residues. The V segment lost 6 bases and the J segment 4 bases; nucleotides outside the gene matches: 9. In germline, CDR1 is MNHEY, CDR2 SVGEGT. CDR3 bases: TGTGCCAGCAGCCTACAGACAGGGGGCCCGTACGAGCAGTACTTC. Protein sequence: CASSLQTGGPYEQYF.

The rearrangement uses TRBV7-9 and TRBJ1-4; unclear D gene. Deletions cut 6 bases from V and 3 bases from J, with 11 bases between. The CDR3 consists of 14 residues. CDR1 SEHNR and CDR2 FQNEAQ come from the germline V gene (reference sequence). CDR3 DNA sequence: TGTGCCAGCAGGTTCGAGGGCCCTAATGAAAAACTGTTTTTT. Protein sequence: CASRFEGPNEKLFF.

V usage is TRBV9 and J usage is TRBJ1-3, with 10 bases that match TRBD1. The CDR3 runs 16 residues. V lost 2 bases, J lost 5 bases, and 7 bases stayed unmatched. Germline CDR1 and CDR2: SGDLS and YYNGEE. CDR3 bases: TGTGCCAGCAGCGTCCAAGACAGGGGGCTAAGAAACACCATATATTTT. Translating it yields CASSVQDRGLRNTIYF.